The next 22 T cell receptor beta chains were all read from a single sample in a study of T cell repertoires in cytomegalovirus infection. Antigens for these TCRs are unknown. Using its own MiXCR run on the reads, TCRdb lists one record per CDR3 protein. The sample yields 550,000 to 850,000 distinct CDR3 sequences, around 31% seen once. The sequencing used cultured PBMCs, collected from culture after CMV antigen stimulation. The receptor source for this set is a human donor in good health (CMV status not recorded). Some clones in this sample may be carry-over from other donors' samples.

This clonotype was observed a few times. This chain links TRBV7-9 with TRBJ2-7; D not certain. The germline CDR1 and CDR2 sequences are SEHNR and FQNEAQ (reference sequence). With 3 bases removed from V and 4 bases from J, the gap between germline ends came to 13 bases. The CDR3 has 14 residues. The CDR3 region is CASSFGRDAYEQYF. As DNA, the CDR3 is TGTGCCAGCAGCTTCGGACGAGACGCATACGAGCAGTACTTC.

This clonotype was seen more than once but under ten times. The CDR3 DNA reads TGTGCCAGCAGCTTAGCTCAGCCGGGACTAGTTAACGAGCAGTACTTC. This translates into CASSLAQPGLVNEQYF. V gene TRBV7-6 combines with J gene TRBJ2-7; 8 nucleotides match TRBD2. Germline CDR1 SGHVS, CDR2 FNYEAQ. With V trimmed by 0 bases and J by 5 bases, 9 bases remained unmatched. The CDR3 has 16 amino acids.

The CDR3 DNA reads TGTGCCAGCGGGCGGGAGGCCCATGAGCAGTTCTTC. Its translation is CASGREAHEQFF. This chain connects TRBV6-2 or TRBV6-3 to TRBJ2-1, with TRBD2 matching 8 bases. Looked up from germline, CDR1 is MNHEY and CDR2 is SVGEGT. This CDR3 region has 12 residues. The ends lost 8 bases at V and 8 bases at J; junction bases unmatched: 5.

This clonotype was seen only a few times. The chain has TRBV12-3 or TRBV12-4 and TRBJ1-6, with D possibly TRBD1 on 5 matching bases. Trimming shortened V by 6 bases and J by 10 bases, and 13 bases separated the two germline ends. The CDR3 has 13 residues. CDR3 sequence: CASSPGTGSPLHF. CDR3 sequence (DNA): TGTGCCAGCAGCCCCGGGACTGGATCACCCCTCCACTTT.

The rearrangement links TRBV29-1 to TRBJ2-3, with no clear D. V was clipped by 5 bases and J by 6 bases, with 12 bases between them. CDR3 length equals 12 residues. From germline, CDR1 is SQVTM and CDR2 ANQGSEA. The CDR3 nucleotides read TGCAGCGTTTGTGGGCGCTACGATACGCAGTATTTT. This translates into CSVCGRYDTQYF.

This clonotype was seen only a few times. This chain links TRBV19 with TRBJ2-5, with TRBD2 matching over 7 bases. The V segment lost 6 bases and the J segment 5 bases; nucleotides outside the gene matches: 24. This CDR3 contains 19 residues. Per germline, CDR1 LNHDA and CDR2 SQIVND (reference sequence). As DNA, the CDR3 is TGTGCCAGTAGCCCTTACCCTTCACCAGGGAGCGGCGGGAGTGAGACCCAGTACTTC. Its protein is CASSPYPSPGSGGSETQYF.

This clonotype came up a few times. The chain joins TRBV12-3 or TRBV12-4 to TRBJ2-5, with 7 bases aligning to TRBD2. This CDR3 is 13 amino acids long. V gave up 8 bases and J gave up 4 bases; unmatched junction bases: 7. The CDR3: CASLAGVRETQYF. For the CDR3, the DNA is TGTGCCAGCCTCGCGGGGGTCCGAGAGACCCAGTACTTC.

This clonotype was seen ten or more times. CDR3 coding DNA: TGTGCCAGCAGCTTAGACCGGGACAGGGACACTGAAGCTTTCTTT. It is translated as CASSLDRDRDTEAFF. The gene calls are TRBV7-8 and TRBJ1-1; TRBD1 aligns across 9 bases. Trimming removed 1 base from V and 3 bases from J; junction bases left unmatched: 3. CDR3 length: 15 residues. The V gene's germline CDR1 is SGHVS and CDR2 FQNEAQ.

The J gene is TRBJ2-7, the V gene TRBV27, with D perhaps TRBD1 or TRBD2 (7 bases each). The length of the CDR3 is 14 residues. Germline CDR1 MNHEY, CDR2 SMNVEV (reference sequence). V was clipped by 6 bases and J by 6 bases, with 18 bases between them. Here the CDR3 reads CASRSNRGGGEQYF. CDR3 bases: TGTGCCAGCAGAAGTAACAGGGGAGGGGGCGAGCAGTACTTC.

This clonotype was seen just once. The chain has TRBV6-2 or TRBV6-3 and TRBJ2-1; D ambiguous. Germline V CDR1 and CDR2: MNHEY, SVGEGT. This CDR3 comprises 11 residues. Trimming cost V 5 bases and J 9 bases, with 8 bases left between them. CDR3: CASSSLREQFF. The CDR3 nucleotides read TGTGCCAGCAGTAGTTTACGTGAGCAGTTCTTC.

The rearrangement joins TRBV19 to TRBJ1-5; 9 bases are shared with TRBD1. Germline V gene lookup returns CDR1 LNHDA and CDR2 SQIVND (reference sequence). V was pared by 6 bases and J by 6 bases, with 9 bases of the junction left unmatched. The CDR3 is 15 amino acids. CDR3 sequence (DNA): TGTGCCAGTAGACCCCCGGGACAGGGAACTCAGCCCCAGCATTTT. Protein: CASRPPGQGTQPQHF.

The chain employs TRBV11-2 and TRBJ2-1; 8 positions agree with TRBD2. V was clipped by 4 bases and J by 13 bases; unmatched bases: 15. The CDR3 consists of 15 residues. From germline, CDR1 is SGHAT and CDR2 FQNNGV. CDR3 in amino acids: CASSSQGGGLVNQFF. The CDR3 DNA is TGTGCCAGCAGCTCACAGGGCGGGGGACTAGTAAATCAGTTCTTC.

This clonotype was seen a few times. V is TRBV29-1 and J is TRBJ1-1; no firm D call. Germline values: CDR1 SQVTM, CDR2 ANQGSEA. The CDR3 is 11 amino acids. V lost 8 bases to trimming and J lost 4 bases, with 11 bases between them. CDR3 sequence: CSTSRGTEAFF. DNA for the CDR3: TGCAGCACTAGTCGGGGCACTGAAGCTTTCTTT. Looking up the rest from reference TRBV29-1 and TRBJ1-1 gives the full variable domain: SAVISQKPSRDICQRGTSLTIQCQVDSQVTMMFWYRQQPGQSLTLIATANQGSEATYESGFVIDKFPISRPNLTFSTLTVSNMSPEDSSIYLCSTSRGTEAFFGQGTRLTVV.

The chain carries TRBV27 and TRBJ2-1; D is unclear. CDR3 size: 14 residues. The germline V gene has CDR1 MNHEY and CDR2 SMNVEV (reference sequence). V lost 3 bases to trimming and J lost 9 bases, with 15 bases between them. CDR3 protein: CASSFGQTVGEQFF. DNA for the CDR3: TGTGCCAGCAGTTTTGGTCAGACTGTCGGTGAGCAGTTCTTC.

DNA for the CDR3: TGTGCCAGCAGCTTTTCTACTGGCGGGGGGGCCCTTGAGCAGTACTTC. Protein: CASSFSTGGGALEQYF. The chain recombines TRBV5-4 with TRBJ2-7; 9 bases are a match to TRBD2. The germline CDR1 and CDR2 sequences are SGHNT and YYREEE (reference sequence). The V and J ends lost 2 bases and 7 bases, in that order; junction bases with no gene match: 13. The CDR3 spans 16 residues.

The chain couples TRBV28 to TRBJ1-5, with D unresolved. Per the germline V gene, CDR1 is MDHEN and CDR2 is SYDVKM. V was clipped by 6 bases and J by 4 bases, with 10 bases between them. This CDR3 region has 13 residues. The CDR3, as DNA: TGTGCCAGCAGAGACAACCGTAATCAGCCCCAGCATTTT. As protein: CASRDNRNQPQHF.

V usage is TRBV29-1 and J usage is TRBJ2-7; D gene unclear. The CDR3 has 11 amino acids. Germline CDR1 reads SQVTM; CDR2 reads ANQGSEA. Between the trimmed V and J ends, which lost 1 base and 3 bases, there was a span of 4 bases. This CDR3 reads CSVEADYEQYF. In nucleotides, the CDR3 is TGCAGCGTTGAAGCCGACTACGAGCAGTACTTC.

This clonotype was seen only a few times. The J gene is TRBJ1-5, the V gene TRBV12-3 or TRBV12-4, with TRBD1 identical over 7 bases. The CDR3 extends over 16 amino acids. V lost 5 bases, J lost 2 bases, and 9 bases stayed unmatched. The CDR3 nucleotides are TGTGCCAGCAGTGTGACAGGGTTTTATGGCAATCAGCCCCAGCATTTT. The encoded protein is CASSVTGFYGNQPQHF.

The chain uses TRBV2 and TRBJ1-3; a possible D gene is TRBD1 (5 bases). In germline, CDR1 is SNHLY, CDR2 FYNNEI. V lost 5 bases, J lost 0 bases, and 17 bases lay in between. CDR3 length: 17 amino acids. DNA for the CDR3: TGTGCCAGCAGTTACCCCCGACAGTTTCGCTCTGGAAACACCATATATTTT. The encoded protein is CASSYPRQFRSGNTIYF.

The V call is TRBV7-2, the J call TRBJ2-3; D is undetermined. Germline CDR1 reads SGHTA; CDR2 reads FQGNSA. This CDR3 is 17 amino acids long. Trimming shortened V by 5 bases and J by 3 bases, and 21 bases separated the two germline ends. The DNA of the CDR3 is TGTGCCAGCAGCCCCAAGGTTTCCACCGCGGTAACAGATACGCAGTATTTT. Translated: CASSPKVSTAVTDTQYF.

This chain connects TRBV7-9 to TRBJ2-7; 9 nucleotides agree with TRBD1. The CDR3 is 15 residues long. Per germline, CDR1 SEHNR and CDR2 FQNEAQ (reference sequence). J was trimmed by 4 bases and V by 0 bases; bases with no gene match: 4. CDR3 residues: CASSLAKTGGYEQYF. The CDR3 DNA follows: TGTGCCAGCAGCTTAGCAAAGACAGGGGGTTACGAGCAGTACTTC.

This chain links TRBV7-2 with TRBJ2-5; 8 bases match TRBD1. In germline, CDR1 is SGHTA, CDR2 FQGNSA. V trimming: 2 bases; J trimming: 5 bases; junction bases outside the gene matches: 7. The CDR3 length is 15 residues. In DNA form, the CDR3 reads TGTGCCAGCAGCTTATATTCAGGGGGCGGTGAGACCCAGTACTTC. Its protein product is CASSLYSGGGETQYF. The full variable domain, its missing parts supplied by reference TRBV7-2 and TRBJ2-5, is GAGVSQSPSNKVTEKGKDVELRCDPISGHTALYWYRQSLGQGLEFLIYFQGNSAPDKSGLPSDRFSAERTGGSVSTLTIQRTQQEDSAVYLCASSLYSGGGETQYFGPGTRLLVL.